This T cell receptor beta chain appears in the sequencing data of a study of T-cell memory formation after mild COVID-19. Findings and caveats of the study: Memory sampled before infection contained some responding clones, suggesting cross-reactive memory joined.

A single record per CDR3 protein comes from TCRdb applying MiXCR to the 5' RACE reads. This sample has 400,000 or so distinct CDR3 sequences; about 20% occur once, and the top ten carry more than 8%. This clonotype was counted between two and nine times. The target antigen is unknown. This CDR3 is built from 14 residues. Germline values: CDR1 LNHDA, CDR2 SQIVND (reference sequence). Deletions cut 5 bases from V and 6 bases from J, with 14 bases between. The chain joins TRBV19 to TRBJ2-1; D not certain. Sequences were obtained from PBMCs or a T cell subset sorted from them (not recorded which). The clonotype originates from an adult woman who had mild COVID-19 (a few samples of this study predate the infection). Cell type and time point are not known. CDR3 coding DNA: TGTGCCAGTAGTGACCCCGGAGACGTCAATGAGCAGTTCTTC. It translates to CASSDPGDVNEQFF.